The clone carrying this TCR beta chain was counted a few times. Other DNA sequences from this sample encode an identical CDR3 as well. Germline CDR1 and CDR2: LGHNA and YSLEER. The CDR3 is 14 residues long. Trimming took 4 bases from V and 2 from J; bases not matched to a gene: 2. The sample comes from a study of cytomegalovirus exposure and HLA in healthy donors. TCRdb's table, derived via immunoSEQ multiplex PCR, lists solely in-frame clones and lacks some. This sample has roughly 180,000 clones; around four fifths occur once, and the top ten carry roughly 7.5%. What was sequenced was PBMCs. The TCR sequence derives from a man aged 18 to 29 in good health and CMV-seropositive. V usage is TRBV4-3 and J usage is TRBJ2-7, with 10 bases identical to TRBD1. The DNA of the CDR3 is TGCGCCAGCAGCCCGGGGACAGGGGCCTACGAGCAGTACTTC. This encodes CASSPGTGAYEQYF.